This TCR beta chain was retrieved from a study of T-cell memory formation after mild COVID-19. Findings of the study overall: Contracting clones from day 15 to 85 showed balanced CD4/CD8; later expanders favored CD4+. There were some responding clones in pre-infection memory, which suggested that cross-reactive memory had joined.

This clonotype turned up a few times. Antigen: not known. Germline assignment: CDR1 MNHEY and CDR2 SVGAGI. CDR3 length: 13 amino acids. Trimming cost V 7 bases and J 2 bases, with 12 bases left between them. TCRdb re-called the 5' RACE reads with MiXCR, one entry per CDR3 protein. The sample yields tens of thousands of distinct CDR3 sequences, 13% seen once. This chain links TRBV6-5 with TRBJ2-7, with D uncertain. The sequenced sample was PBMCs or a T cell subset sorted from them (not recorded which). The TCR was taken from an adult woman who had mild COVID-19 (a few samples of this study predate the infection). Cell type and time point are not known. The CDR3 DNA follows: TGTGCCAGCACCAAGGGCTTACCCTACGAGCAGTACTTC. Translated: CASTKGLPYEQYF.